This note documents a single T cell receptor (beta chain) sequence. This sample is drawn from a study of blood T cells in healthy people across ages. It was with a sample-barcoded 5' primer and a J-beta primer mix that a second PCR of roughly 7 to 12 cycles was run. TCRdb reprocessed the 5' RACE reads via MiXCR and lists one record per CDR3 protein. Among about 640,000 distinct CDR3 sequences listed, 58% were seen once. PBMCs, at least 6 million per sample, were isolated. Germline trimming cut 5 bases from V and 2 bases from J; bases unmatched to any gene: 7. The CDR3 runs 15 residues. The germline CDR1 and CDR2 sequences are SGHKS and YYEKEE (reference sequence).

This clonotype was obtained from a man in his 60s in good health. This rearrangement joins TRBV5-5 to TRBJ2-1, with 7 bases lining up with TRBD1. The sample consisted of blood. CDR3 sequence (DNA): TGTGCCAGCAGGTCAGACAGGGCCACCTACAATGAGCAGTTCTTC. It translates to CASRSDRATYNEQFF.